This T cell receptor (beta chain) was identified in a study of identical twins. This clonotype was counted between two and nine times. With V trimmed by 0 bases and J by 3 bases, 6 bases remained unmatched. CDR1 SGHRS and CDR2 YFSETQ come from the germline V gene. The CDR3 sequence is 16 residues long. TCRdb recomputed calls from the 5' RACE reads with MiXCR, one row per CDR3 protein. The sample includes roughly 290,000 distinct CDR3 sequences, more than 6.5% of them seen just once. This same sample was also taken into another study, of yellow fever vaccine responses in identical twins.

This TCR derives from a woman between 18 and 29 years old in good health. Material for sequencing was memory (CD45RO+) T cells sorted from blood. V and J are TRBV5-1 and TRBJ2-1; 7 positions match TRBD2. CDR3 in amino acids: CASSLVASGHYNEQFF. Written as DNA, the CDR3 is TGCGCCAGCAGCTTGGTGGCTAGCGGTCACTACAATGAGCAGTTCTTC.